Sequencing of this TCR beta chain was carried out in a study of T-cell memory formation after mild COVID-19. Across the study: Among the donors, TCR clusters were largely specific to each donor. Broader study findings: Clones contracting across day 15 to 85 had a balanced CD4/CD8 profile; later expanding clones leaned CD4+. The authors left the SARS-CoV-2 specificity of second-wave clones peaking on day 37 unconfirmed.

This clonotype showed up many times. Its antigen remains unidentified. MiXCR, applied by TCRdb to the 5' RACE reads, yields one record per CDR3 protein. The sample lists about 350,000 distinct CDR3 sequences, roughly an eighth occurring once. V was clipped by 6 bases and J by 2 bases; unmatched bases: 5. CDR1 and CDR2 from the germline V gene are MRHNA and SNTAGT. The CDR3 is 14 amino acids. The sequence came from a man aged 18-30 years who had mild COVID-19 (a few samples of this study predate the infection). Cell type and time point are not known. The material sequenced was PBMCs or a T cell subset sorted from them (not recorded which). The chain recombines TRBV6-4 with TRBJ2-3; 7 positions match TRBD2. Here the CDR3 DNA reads TGTGCCAGCAGCCAAGCGGGGTTCACAGATACGCAGTATTTT. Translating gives CASSQAGFTDTQYF.